Following are 9 T cell receptor beta chains from one sample sequenced in a study of post-analysis software for immune sequencing data. Overall study findings and caveats: TRBV5-6, TRBV5-1 and TRBV20-1 belonged to a set of a handful of TRBV segments that were more frequent in patients than controls.

The TCR beta cDNA libraries carried unique molecular identifiers. TCRdb recomputed calls from the PCR reads with MiXCR, one row per CDR3 protein. The sample has about 540,000 distinct CDR3 sequences, around a third seen once. These TCRs' antigens remain unknown. Sequenced input: blood. Receptors were obtained from a girl under 18 with multiple sclerosis.

This clonotype has ten or more counts. This rearrangement joins TRBV20-1 to TRBJ1-2; 9 nucleotides line up with TRBD1. The CDR3 sequence is 16 residues long. The V segment lost 5 bases and the J segment 5 bases; nucleotides outside the gene matches: 15. The V gene's germline CDR1 is DFQATT and CDR2 SNEGSKA (reference sequence). CDR3 bases: TGCAGTGCTTTACAGGGGGCGCCCCGCGGGGGGTATGGCTACACCTTC. It encodes CSALQGAPRGGYGYTF.

In its sample, this clonotype was seen a few times. The rearrangement joins TRBV9 to TRBJ1-1, with 12 bases lining up with TRBD1. V lost 7 bases to trimming and J lost 3 bases; unmatched junction nucleotides: 4. The CDR3 totals 14 residues. Germline CDR1 SGDLS, CDR2 YYNGEE. Here the CDR3 DNA reads TGTGCCAGCGGGGGACAGGGGGCATACACTGAAGCTTTCTTT. It yields the protein CASGGQGAYTEAFF.

This chain joins TRBV5-1 and TRBJ2-7, with a weak D call TRBD2 (5 bases). The CDR3 consists of 13 residues. The V gene lost 1 base and the J gene lost 5 bases, with 10 bases spanning the gap. The germline V gene has CDR1 SGHRS and CDR2 YFSETQ. CDR3 sequence (DNA): TGCGCCAGCAGCTTGACGGGGTACAACGAGCAGTACTTC. This encodes CASSLTGYNEQYF.

Only a few counts were recorded for this clonotype. The J gene is TRBJ2-1, the V gene TRBV20-1, with D possibly called TRBD1 or TRBD2 (5 bases each). Between the trimmed V and J ends, which lost 3 bases and 7 bases, there was a span of 16 bases. This CDR3 spans 14 amino acids. Germline assignment: CDR1 DFQATT and CDR2 SNEGSKA (reference sequence). CDR3 sequence: CSASSGAQRNEQFF. The CDR3 coding sequence is TGCAGTGCTAGTTCCGGGGCTCAGCGAAATGAGCAGTTCTTC.

The chain uses TRBV7-3 and TRBJ2-2; D gene unclear. Germline values: CDR1 SGHTA, CDR2 FQGTGA. The CDR3 is 13 amino acids. V lost 2 bases and J lost 5, with 6 bases in between. CDR3 protein: CASSLYGTGELFF. The DNA for the CDR3 is TGTGCCAGCAGCTTATACGGTACCGGGGAGCTGTTTTTT. Based on the CDR3 plus reference TRBV7-3 and TRBJ2-2, the full variable domain is GAGVSQTPSNKVTEKGKYVELRCDPISGHTALYWYRQSLGQGPEFLIYFQGTGAADDSGLPNDRFFAVRPEGSVSTLKIQRTERGDSAVYLCASSLYGTGELFFGEGSRLTVL.

This clonotype was detected only a few times. The chain is built from TRBV27 and TRBJ1-3, with 7 bases fitting TRBD1. Losses at the gene ends were 5 bases for V and 0 bases for J; bases not matched to a gene: 1. Germline V gene data show CDR1 as MNHEY and CDR2 as SMNVEV (reference sequence). The CDR3 runs 14 residues. CDR3 region: CASSHRGSGNTIYF. CDR3 nucleotides: TGTGCCAGCAGTCACAGGGGCTCTGGAAACACCATATATTTT.

The chain employs TRBV21-1 and TRBJ2-7. TRBV21-1 is noted as a pseudogene. The CDR3 extends over 15 amino acids. CDR3 residues: CASSKSDGAPYEQYF. CDR3 DNA: TGTGCCAGCAGCAAGAGCGACGGGGCTCCCTACGAGCAGTACTTC.

The table lists this clonotype with a few counts. DNA of the CDR3: TGTGCCAGCAGCGACCCTCCCGGGGGTAACTACGAGCAGTACTTC. Translated, it gives CASSDPPGGNYEQYF. The V gene is TRBV6-1, the J gene TRBJ2-7; D possibly corresponds to TRBD2 (6 bases). Germline V gene data show CDR1 as MNHNS and CDR2 as SASEGT. The V end was cut by 6 bases, the J end by 3 bases, with 18 bases between. This CDR3 has 15 residues.

This sequence joins TRBV5-1 and TRBJ1-2; D gene uncertain. Trimming removed 0 bases from V and 8 bases from J, with 14 bases in between. Looked up from germline, CDR1 is SGHRS and CDR2 is YFSETQ. CDR3 size: 14 residues. Here the CDR3 reads CASSLGKEAYGYTF. DNA of the CDR3: TGCGCCAGCAGCTTGGGCAAAGAGGCGTACGGCTACACCTTC.